This T cell receptor beta chain derives from a study of blood T cell repertoires in COVID-19. Germline CDR1 reads SNHLY; CDR2 reads FYNNEI. This CDR3 has 14 amino acids. The germline V and J ends were trimmed by 6 bases and 2 bases, with 13 bases remaining between them. Clones were read by immunoSEQ multiplex PCR, and TCRdb kept only the in-frame ones, dropping some. The sample yields tens of thousands of clones, over 75% seen once. Within the sample, this clone is medium-sized. V gene TRBV2 combines with J gene TRBJ2-5; maybe TRBD1 (6 bases). Sequencing was carried out using peripheral blood. The TCR was taken from a human donor in a cohort sampled during active COVID-19. The donor label of this sample is uncertain. The CDR3 DNA reads as TGTGCCAGCAGGGTAGGGGGAGCTCAAGAGACCCAGTACTTC. Translated: CASRVGGAQETQYF.